The T cell receptor beta chain described here comes from a study of regulatory T cells in long-lasting Graves disease. Broader study findings: Limited sample numbers may have lowered accuracy.

Turning to this clonotype: Its antigen is not identified.

Germline V lookup: CDR1 SGDLS, CDR2 YYNGEE. The CDR3 is made up of 17 amino acids. V was cut by 2 bases and J by 2 bases, with 19 bases left in between. The authors built TCR beta libraries using iRepertoire HTBI primers and Arm-PCR of CDR3 regions. In TCRdb, the multiplex PCR reads were re-called with MiXCR into one record per CDR3 protein. The sample has a few hundred thousand distinct CDR3 sequences, around 15% seen once. As to time point: newly diagnosed GD, antithyroid drugs for less than 3 months. PBMC-extracted RNA yielded the TCR library. These same data were also listed under a study on T cells in Graves' hyperthyroidism and ophthalmopathy. From that paper: A first-round RT-PCR of the TCR CDR3 used the HTBI primer set.

The sample consisted of peripheral blood mononuclear cells (PBMCs), taken at new diagnosis, from a patient treated with antithyroid drugs. The clonotype was recovered from a woman aged 50 to 65 with Graves disease. This chain uses TRBV9 with TRBJ1-1; a possible D gene is TRBD1 (5 bases). This CDR3 is CASSVSGRTTTNTEAFF. The CDR3 coding sequence is TGTGCCAGCAGCGTCTCCGGGAGGACAACAACCAACACTGAAGCTTTCTTT.